Following are 13 T cell receptor beta chains from one sample sequenced in a study of blood T cell repertoires in COVID-19. Libraries were prepared by immunoSEQ multiplex PCR; TCRdb keeps only in-frame clonotypes and omits some of them. The table includes about 170,000 clones, 84% detected once. The sequenced sample consisted of peripheral blood. Source of these receptors: a woman of 80 years or more with COVID-19, enrolled during active disease.

The chain employs TRBV2 and TRBJ2-2, with D possibly being TRBD1 (6 bases). The CDR3 loop spans 14 amino acids. The V gene lost 6 bases and the J gene lost 6 bases, with 14 bases spanning the gap. Germline values: CDR1 SNHLY, CDR2 FYNNEI. CDR3 sequence: CASRWDNIAGELFF. CDR3 bases: TGTGCCAGCAGATGGGACAACATAGCCGGGGAGCTGTTTTTT.

This chain connects TRBV15 to TRBJ2-3, with 8 bases identical to TRBD2. J was trimmed by 5 bases and V by 10 bases; bases with no gene match: 8. Germline assignment: CDR1 LNHNV and CDR2 YYDKDF (reference sequence). The CDR3 is made up of 13 amino acids. In nucleotides, the CDR3 is TGTGCCATACGCGGGGGGCGGGGAGATACGCAGTATTTT. Translation: CAIRGGRGDTQYF.

The chain employs TRBV7-3 and TRBJ2-2; 8 nucleotides agree with TRBD1. The trim removed 3 bases at V and 6 bases at J, leaving 6 bases unmatched. This CDR3 is 15 amino acids long. Germline V gives CDR1 SGHTA, CDR2 FQGTGA. The CDR3 here is CASSFDRGFSGELFF. In DNA, the CDR3 is TGTGCCAGCAGCTTCGACAGGGGTTTTTCCGGGGAGCTGTTTTTT.

The chain joins TRBV9 to TRBJ2-5; 11 positions agree with TRBD2. Germline CDR1 reads SGDLS; CDR2 reads YYNGEE. The CDR3 has 15 amino acids. Germline trimming cut 0 bases from V and 5 bases from J; bases unmatched to any gene: 3. CDR3 DNA: TGTGCCAGCAGCGTAGGTAGCGGGGGGGTGGAGACCCAGTACTTC. Encoded protein: CASSVGSGGVETQYF.

The V call is TRBV19, the J call TRBJ2-3; 8 nucleotides align to TRBD2. With 2 bases clipped from V and 0 bases from J, the junction kept 4 bases outside the gene matches. Looked up from germline, CDR1 is LNHDA and CDR2 is SQIVND (reference sequence). CDR3 size: 16 residues. CDR3 bases: TGTGCCAGTAGTATATTCGGCGGGGGGAGCACAGATACGCAGTATTTT. It is translated as CASSIFGGGSTDTQYF.

The rearrangement links TRBV21-1 to TRBJ1-6; TRBD1 is taken as the D call from the table, unchecked against the DNA. TRBV21-1 is given as a pseudogene. This CDR3 comprises 16 residues. The CDR3 DNA reads TGTGCCAGCAGCAAGCGGGGACAGAAATATAATTCACCCCTCCACTTT. Its protein is CASSKRGQKYNSPLHF.

J is TRBJ2-7 and V is TRBV6-2 or TRBV6-3; a weak D match, TRBD2 (5 bases). Per germline, CDR1 MNHEY and CDR2 SVGEGT. Trimming removed 5 bases at V and 3 bases at J, with 14 bases between. This CDR3 has 14 residues. The CDR3 loop is CASSMSGIFYEQYF. CDR3 bases: TGTGCCAGCAGTATGTCGGGGATCTTCTACGAGCAGTACTTC.

The rearrangement joins TRBV18 to TRBJ1-2; a weak D match, TRBD1 (5 bases). This CDR3 spans 14 amino acids. Trimming shortened V by 3 bases and J by 4 bases, and 12 bases separated the two germline ends. Germline-derived CDR1 and CDR2 are KGHSH and LQKENI. This chain's CDR3 is CASSPRQLTYGYTF. The CDR3 coding sequence is TGTGCCAGCTCACCTCGACAGCTCACCTATGGCTACACCTTC.

Notes on this clone: A junction end diverges from the germline sequence, so it may reflect a read error. For the CDR3, the DNA is TGTGCCAGCAGCTTGGAAGTAGCGGGAGAGGCCCAGTACTTC. Its translation: CASSLEVAGEAQYF. V is TRBV5-8 and J is TRBJ2-5, with 9 bases aligning to TRBD2. CDR3 size: 14 residues. Germline V gene sequence: CDR1 SGHTS, CDR2 YDEGEE.

This chain links TRBV28 with TRBJ1-1; D is unresolved. Deletions cut 2 bases from V and 2 bases from J, with 3 bases between. Germline assignment: CDR1 MDHEN and CDR2 SYDVKM. The CDR3 spans 12 residues. CDR3 protein: CASSLLNTEAFF. For the CDR3, the DNA is TGTGCCAGCAGTTTACTAAACACTGAAGCTTTCTTT.

The chain joins TRBV6-5 to TRBJ1-1; TRBD1 matches 9 bases. Germline loops: CDR1 MNHEY, CDR2 SVGAGI. The CDR3 loop spans 14 amino acids. V trimming: 6 bases; J trimming: 2 bases; junction bases outside the gene matches: 4. Here the CDR3 DNA reads TGTGCCAGCAGCTGGACAGGGGAAAACACTGAAGCTTTCTTT. Residues: CASSWTGENTEAFF.

The gene calls are TRBV28 and TRBJ2-5; TRBD2 matches at 9 bases. CDR1 and CDR2 (germline): MDHEN, SYDVKM. The CDR3 sequence is 15 residues long. V was pared by 5 bases and J by 4 bases, with 8 bases of the junction left unmatched. The CDR3 spells CASSNRLAGVETQYF. CDR3 in DNA: TGTGCCAGCAGTAATCGTTTAGCGGGAGTAGAGACCCAGTACTTC.

The CDR3 DNA reads as TGTGCCAGCTCGCGCGACAGGGGTAGCAATCAGCCCCAGCATTTT. Translating gives CASSRDRGSNQPQHF. The rearrangement joins TRBV18 to TRBJ1-5; TRBD1 aligns across 8 bases. The CDR3 has 15 residues. The ends lost 6 bases at V and 0 bases at J; junction bases unmatched: 4. Per germline, CDR1 KGHSH and CDR2 LQKENI.